This T cell receptor beta chain was obtained from a study of control samples from healthy donors and cancer patients (dated by TCRdb to 2020 to 2021). The CDR3, from cysteine to phenylalanine, totals 16 residues. The only DNA kept is the CDR3, 48 bases in frame from the first base. V is shortened by 0 bases, J by 6 bases, and the region joining them spans 15 bases. CDR1 and CDR2 were assigned from the germline V gene as MNHNS and SASEGT. As for this clone: The clone's antigen remains unknown. No quality values exist for individual bases; no much larger clone is one base distant.

The library was produced with the immunoSEQ multiplex PCR assay. Imported from immuneACCESS, the table was reduced by TCRdb to in-frame sequences with V and J called. These copies leave out some clones; in studies compared against another copy, an unresolved V gene accounts for under half, and the cause of the remainder is not known. The table for this sample lists about 94,000 clones; 90% of them were counted only once. Over 3% of the sample rests with the top ten. The origin of this receptor is a woman aged 18-29 years in good health. Sequenced sample: blood. The rearrangement joined TRBV6-1 to TRBJ1-5; TRBD1 is perhaps the D gene, given 5 matching bases. DNA sequence: TGTGCCAGCAGTGAAGCTTGGGGGAGGGCAGGTCAGCCCCAGCATTTT. Translated, it gives CASSEAWGRAGQPQHF.